This TCR beta chain was identified in a study of blood T cell repertoires in COVID-19. Study as a whole: The United States, Italy and Spain provided the acute and convalescent COVID-19 samples. The cDNA or gDNA used as material had been derived from T cells, B-cell-depleted T cells, or PBMCs.

TCRdb keeps only in-frame clones here, not all; method: immunoSEQ multiplex PCR. Of roughly 360,000 clones listed, 75% to 90% were seen once; the top ten hold 5% to 5.5%. Enrolled through a virtual design, the participants were between about 18 and 100 years of age and came from 24 US areas. In Cohort 3, a recovered donor had either two negative PCRs, clearance, or symptom resolution. In germline, CDR1 is SGHRS, CDR2 YFSETQ. The CDR3 consists of 15 residues. The V gene end was trimmed by 4 bases and the J gene end by 2 bases; junction bases not matched to a gene: 7. The J gene is TRBJ2-3, the V gene TRBV5-1; 7 nucleotides align to TRBD1. The specimen sequenced was PBMCs or T cells enriched from blood (not recorded which). The origin of this receptor is a woman in her fifties or sixties who had recovered from COVID-19. The CDR3 here is CASSRDSLITDTQYF. CDR3 bases: TGCGCCAGCAGCCGGGACAGCCTAATCACAGATACGCAGTATTTT.